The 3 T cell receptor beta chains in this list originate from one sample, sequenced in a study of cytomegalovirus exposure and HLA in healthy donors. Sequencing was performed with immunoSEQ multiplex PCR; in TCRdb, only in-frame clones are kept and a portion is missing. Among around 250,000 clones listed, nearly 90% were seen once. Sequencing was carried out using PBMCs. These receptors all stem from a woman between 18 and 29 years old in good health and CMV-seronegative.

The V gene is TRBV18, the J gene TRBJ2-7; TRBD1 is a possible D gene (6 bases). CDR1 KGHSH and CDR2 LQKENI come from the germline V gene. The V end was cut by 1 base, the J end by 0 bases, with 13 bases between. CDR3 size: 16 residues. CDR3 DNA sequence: TGTGCCAGCTCACCACGGAGTCAGGGGCCCTCCTACGAGCAGTACTTC. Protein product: CASSPRSQGPSYEQYF.

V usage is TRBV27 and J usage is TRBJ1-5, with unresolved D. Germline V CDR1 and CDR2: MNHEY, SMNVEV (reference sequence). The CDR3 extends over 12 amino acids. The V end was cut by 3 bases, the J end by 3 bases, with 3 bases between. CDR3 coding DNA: TGTGCCAGCAGTTTCCTCAATCAGCCCCAGCATTTT. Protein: CASSFLNQPQHF.

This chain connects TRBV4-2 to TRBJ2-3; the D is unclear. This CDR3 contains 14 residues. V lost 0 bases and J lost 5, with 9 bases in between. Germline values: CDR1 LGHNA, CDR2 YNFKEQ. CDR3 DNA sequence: TGTGCCAGCAGCCAAGATGCGGCAGAAGATACGCAGTATTTT. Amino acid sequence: CASSQDAAEDTQYF.